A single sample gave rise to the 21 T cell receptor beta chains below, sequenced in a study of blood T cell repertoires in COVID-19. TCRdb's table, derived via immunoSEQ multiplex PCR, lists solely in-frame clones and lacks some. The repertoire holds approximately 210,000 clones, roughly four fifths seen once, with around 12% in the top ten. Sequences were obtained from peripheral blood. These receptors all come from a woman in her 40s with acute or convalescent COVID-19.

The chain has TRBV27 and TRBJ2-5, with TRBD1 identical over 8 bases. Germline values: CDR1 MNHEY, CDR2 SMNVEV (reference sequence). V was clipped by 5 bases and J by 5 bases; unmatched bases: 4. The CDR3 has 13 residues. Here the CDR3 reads CASSVHRGETQYF. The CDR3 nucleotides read TGTGCCAGCAGTGTACACAGGGGGGAGACCCAGTACTTC.

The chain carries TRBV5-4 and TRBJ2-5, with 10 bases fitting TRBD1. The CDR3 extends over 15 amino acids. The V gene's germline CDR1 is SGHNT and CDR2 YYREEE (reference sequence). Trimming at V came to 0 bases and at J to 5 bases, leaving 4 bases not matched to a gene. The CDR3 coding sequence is TGTGCCAGCAGCTTGGGGCCGGGACAGGGGGAGACCCAGTACTTC. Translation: CASSLGPGQGETQYF.

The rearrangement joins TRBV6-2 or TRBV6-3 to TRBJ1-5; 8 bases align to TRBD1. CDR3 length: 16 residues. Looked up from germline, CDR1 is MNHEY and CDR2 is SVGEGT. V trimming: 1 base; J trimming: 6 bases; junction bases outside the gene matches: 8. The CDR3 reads CASSYWGLTGVQPQHF. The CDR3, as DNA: TGTGCCAGCAGTTACTGGGGCCTGACAGGGGTTCAGCCCCAGCATTTT.

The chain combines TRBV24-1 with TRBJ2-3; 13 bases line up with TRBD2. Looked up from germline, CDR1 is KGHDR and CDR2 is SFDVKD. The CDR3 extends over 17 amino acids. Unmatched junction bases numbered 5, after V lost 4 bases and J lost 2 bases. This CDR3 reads CATSEWGTSGVTDTQYF. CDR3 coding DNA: TGTGCCACCAGTGAATGGGGGACTAGCGGGGTCACAGATACGCAGTATTTT.

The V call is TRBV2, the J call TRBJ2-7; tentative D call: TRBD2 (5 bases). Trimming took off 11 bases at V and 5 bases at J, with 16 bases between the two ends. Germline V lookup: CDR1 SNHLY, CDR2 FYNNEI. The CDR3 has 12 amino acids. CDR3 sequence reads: CAGRAWRDEQYF. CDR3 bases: TGTGCCGGACGGGCCTGGCGGGACGAGCAGTACTTC.

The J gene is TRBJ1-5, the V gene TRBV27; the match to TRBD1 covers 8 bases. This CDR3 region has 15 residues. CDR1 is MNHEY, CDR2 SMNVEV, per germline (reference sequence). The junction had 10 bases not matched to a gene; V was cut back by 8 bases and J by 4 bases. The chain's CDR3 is CASGLPDRGNQPQHF. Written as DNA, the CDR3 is TGTGCCAGCGGATTACCCGACAGGGGTAATCAGCCCCAGCATTTT.

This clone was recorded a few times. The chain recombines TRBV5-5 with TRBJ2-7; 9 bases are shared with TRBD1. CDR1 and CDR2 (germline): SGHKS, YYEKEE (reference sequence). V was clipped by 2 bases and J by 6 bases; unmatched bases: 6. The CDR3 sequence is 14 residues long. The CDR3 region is CASSFTGTGSEQYF. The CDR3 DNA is TGTGCCAGCAGCTTTACCGGGACAGGGTCCGAGCAGTACTTC.

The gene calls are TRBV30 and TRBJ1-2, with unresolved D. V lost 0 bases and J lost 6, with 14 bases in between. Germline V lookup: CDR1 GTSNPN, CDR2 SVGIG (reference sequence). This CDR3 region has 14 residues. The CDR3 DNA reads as TGTGCCTGGAGTGTGGGTACGGGAGGTGATGGCTACACCTTC. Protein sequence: CAWSVGTGGDGYTF.

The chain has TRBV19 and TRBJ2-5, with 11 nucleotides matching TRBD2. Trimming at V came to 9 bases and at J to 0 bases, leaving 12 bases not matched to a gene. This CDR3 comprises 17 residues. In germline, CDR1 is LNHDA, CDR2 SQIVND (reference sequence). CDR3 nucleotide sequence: TGTGCCAGCCGGGGTTCCAGACTAGCGGGGAACCAAGAGACCCAGTACTTC. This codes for CASRGSRLAGNQETQYF.

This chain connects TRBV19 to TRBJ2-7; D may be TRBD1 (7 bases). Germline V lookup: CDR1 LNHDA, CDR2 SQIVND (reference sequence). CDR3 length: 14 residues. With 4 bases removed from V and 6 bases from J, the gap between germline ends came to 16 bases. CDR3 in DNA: TGTGCCAGTAGTAGCGGGGACAGCCTCTCCGAGCAGTACTTC. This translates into CASSSGDSLSEQYF. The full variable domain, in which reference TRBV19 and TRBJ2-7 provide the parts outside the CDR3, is DGGITQSPKYLFRKEGQNVTLSCEQNLNHDAMYWYRQDPGQGLRLIYYSQIVNDFQKGDIAEGYSVSREKKESFPLTVTSAQKNPTAFYLCASSSGDSLSEQYFGPGTRLTVT.

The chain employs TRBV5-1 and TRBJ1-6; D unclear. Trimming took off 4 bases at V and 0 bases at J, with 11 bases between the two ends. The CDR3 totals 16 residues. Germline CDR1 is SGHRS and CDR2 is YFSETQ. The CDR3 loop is CASSREGSSYNSPLHF. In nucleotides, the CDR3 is TGCGCCAGCAGCCGGGAAGGGAGCTCCTATAATTCACCCCTCCACTTT.

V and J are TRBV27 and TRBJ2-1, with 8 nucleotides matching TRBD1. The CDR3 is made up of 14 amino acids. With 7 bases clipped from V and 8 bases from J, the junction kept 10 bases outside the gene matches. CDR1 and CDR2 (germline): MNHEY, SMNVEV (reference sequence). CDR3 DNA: TGTGCCAGCAACTATCGTGGACAGGGCGATGAGCAGTTCTTC. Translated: CASNYRGQGDEQFF.

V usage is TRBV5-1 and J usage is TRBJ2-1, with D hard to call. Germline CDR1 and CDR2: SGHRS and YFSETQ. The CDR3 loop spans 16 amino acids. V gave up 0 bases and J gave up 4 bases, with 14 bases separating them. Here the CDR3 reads CASSLVVTPNYNEQFF. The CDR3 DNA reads TGCGCCAGCAGCTTGGTTGTGACTCCGAATTACAATGAGCAGTTCTTC.

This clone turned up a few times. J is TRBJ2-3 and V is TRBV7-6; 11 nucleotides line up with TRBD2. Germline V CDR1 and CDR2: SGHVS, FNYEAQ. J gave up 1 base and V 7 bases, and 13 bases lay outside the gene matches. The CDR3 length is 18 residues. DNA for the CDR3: TGTGCCAGCACCTCGGGGCTAGCGGGGGGAATGGGCACAGATACGCAGTATTTT. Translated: CASTSGLAGGMGTDTQYF. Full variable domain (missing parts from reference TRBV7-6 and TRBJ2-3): GAGVSQSPRYKVTKRGQDVALRCDPISGHVSLYWYRQALGQGPEFLTYFNYEAQQDKSGLPNDRFSAERPEGSISTLTIQRTEQRDSAMYRCASTSGLAGGMGTDTQYFGPGTRLTVL.

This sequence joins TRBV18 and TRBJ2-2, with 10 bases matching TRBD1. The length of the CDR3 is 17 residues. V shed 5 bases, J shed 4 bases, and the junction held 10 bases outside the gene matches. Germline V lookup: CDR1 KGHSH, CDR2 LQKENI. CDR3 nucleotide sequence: TGTGCCAGCTCATCGTCGACGCGGACAGGGGGCACCGGGGAGCTGTTTTTT. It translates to CASSSSTRTGGTGELFF.

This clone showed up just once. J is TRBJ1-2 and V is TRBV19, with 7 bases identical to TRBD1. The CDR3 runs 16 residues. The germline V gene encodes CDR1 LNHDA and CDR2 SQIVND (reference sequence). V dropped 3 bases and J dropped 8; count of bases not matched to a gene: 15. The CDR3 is CASSIMPNGDRRGYTF. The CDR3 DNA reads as TGTGCCAGTAGTATCATGCCGAACGGGGACAGAAGGGGCTACACCTTC. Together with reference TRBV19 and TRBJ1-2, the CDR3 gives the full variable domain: DGGITQSPKYLFRKEGQNVTLSCEQNLNHDAMYWYRQDPGQGLRLIYYSQIVNDFQKGDIAEGYSVSREKKESFPLTVTSAQKNPTAFYLCASSIMPNGDRRGYTFGSGTRLTVV.

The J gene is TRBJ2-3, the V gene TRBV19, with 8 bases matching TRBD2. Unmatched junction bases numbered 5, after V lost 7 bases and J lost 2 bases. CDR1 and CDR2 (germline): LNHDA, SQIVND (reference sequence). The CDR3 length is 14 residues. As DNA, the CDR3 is TGTGCCAGTAAAAGCGGGGGACCCACAGATACGCAGTATTTT. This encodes CASKSGGPTDTQYF.

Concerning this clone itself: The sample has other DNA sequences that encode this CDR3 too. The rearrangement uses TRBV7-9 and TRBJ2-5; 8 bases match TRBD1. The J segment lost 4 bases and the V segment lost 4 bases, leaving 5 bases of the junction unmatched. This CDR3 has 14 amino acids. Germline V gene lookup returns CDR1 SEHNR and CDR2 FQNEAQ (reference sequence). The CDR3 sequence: CASSSGQGGETQYF. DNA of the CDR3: TGTGCCAGCAGCTCAGGACAGGGTGGAGAGACCCAGTACTTC.

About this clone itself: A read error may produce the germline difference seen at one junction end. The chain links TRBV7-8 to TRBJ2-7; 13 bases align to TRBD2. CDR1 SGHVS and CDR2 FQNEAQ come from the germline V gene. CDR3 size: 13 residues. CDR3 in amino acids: CASSSGLAGDRNF. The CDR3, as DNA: TGTGCCAGCAGTTCCGGACTAGCGGGGGACCGGAACTTC.

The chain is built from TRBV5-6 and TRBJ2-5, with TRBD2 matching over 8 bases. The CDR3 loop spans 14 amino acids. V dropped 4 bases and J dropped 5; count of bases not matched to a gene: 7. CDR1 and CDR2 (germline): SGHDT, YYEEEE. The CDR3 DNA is TGTGCCAGCAGCGAATCTGGGACTAGTGAGACCCAGTACTTC. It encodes CASSESGTSETQYF.

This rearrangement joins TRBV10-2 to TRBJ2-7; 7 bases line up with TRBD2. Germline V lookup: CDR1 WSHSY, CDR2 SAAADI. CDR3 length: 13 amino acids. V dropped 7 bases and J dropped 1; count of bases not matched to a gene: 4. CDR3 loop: CASTLAVSYEQYF. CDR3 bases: TGCGCCAGCACGCTAGCGGTATCCTACGAGCAGTACTTC.